This entry concerns a single T cell receptor (beta chain). Its antigen remains unidentified. No clone much larger than this one lies a single base away; base qualities are absent. From its cysteine to its phenylalanine, the CDR3 spans 14 amino acids. CDR3 DNA only is kept here, 42 bases in frame from base 1. The germline V gene gives CDR1 as SGHAT and CDR2 as FQNNGV. V was cut back by 8 bases and J by 2 bases, leaving a gap of 13 bases between them. The immunoSEQ Assay was used to sequence TCR beta CDR3 regions from DNA. Processing in the source paper ran as follows. T cell density was computed as TCR beta template counts normalized to usable DNA estimated by amplifying housekeeping genes. The preseqR package was used to estimate richness by extrapolating to 400,000 templates for PBMC samples and to 120,000 templates for tissue samples. Clonality was defined by subtracting Pielou's evenness from one. Tissue-enriched TCRs were identified through differential abundance testing performed on productive amino-acid clonotypes, with a minimum total count of 5 and an alpha of 0.1. The Jaccard Index and the Morisita Overlap Index were used to quantify repertoire overlap between compartments. GLIPH grouped TCR beta CDR3s together with public tetramer-defined viral CDR3s, and a viral motif had to include at least three viral sequences and also show V-gene enrichment. The clones in this table, taken by TCRdb from immuneACCESS, are in-frame only. Not every clone is retained; where verified, under half of the shortfall comes from an unresolved V gene, and the cause of the rest is unknown. D and trimming were read from the DNA, whereas the V and J calls and clone size are those reported in that table. The table for this sample lists about 91,000 clones; around 90% of them were counted only once. Of the sample, 15% falls within the top ten clones.

These data are taken from a study of T cells in localized non-small cell lung cancer (dated by TCRdb to the early 2020s). As for the study more broadly: T cell repertoires of 236 early-stage NSCLC patients were analyzed, with tumors being compared against uninvolved tumor-adjacent lungs. The cohort comprised 200 to 300 treatment-naïve NSCLC patients with resected, localized lung tumors. Of the NSCLC patients, 120 to 150 were male and about 97 were female, and the mean age was about 69 years. General findings and caveats noted by the study authors: Since the design was exploratory, TCR variables were selected using unadjusted p-values with no false-discovery rate correction. The highest T cell clonality was observed in uninvolved tumor-adjacent lung, where clonality exceeded that of tumor, suggesting that antigenic responses were more focused in uninvolved tumor-adjacent lung. Of the top 100 tumor clones, a median of roughly 57 were detected in paired uninvolved adjacent lung; roughly 26 were also among that lung's top 100. Higher blood T cell density associated with longer overall survival, while higher adjacent-lung clonality associated with shorter survival. Because multi-region sequencing of the tumors was not done, intratumor heterogeneity could not be ruled out.

At diagnosis, tumor, uninvolved tumor-adjacent lung and peripheral blood were collected and then preserved as a mix of FFPE and fresh-frozen material. For TCR repertoire profiling, blood samples were analyzed in the form of peripheral blood mononuclear cells. The source was peripheral blood, collected before any cancer treatment. Here the chain combines TRBV11-2 and TRBJ1-5; the D gene remains uncertain. The sequence came from a man aged 40 to 75 with stage I squamous cell lung carcinoma. The encoded CDR3 is CASCGPAGNQPQHF. The nucleotide sequence is TGTGCCAGCTGCGGCCCGGCGGGCAATCAGCCCCAGCATTTT.